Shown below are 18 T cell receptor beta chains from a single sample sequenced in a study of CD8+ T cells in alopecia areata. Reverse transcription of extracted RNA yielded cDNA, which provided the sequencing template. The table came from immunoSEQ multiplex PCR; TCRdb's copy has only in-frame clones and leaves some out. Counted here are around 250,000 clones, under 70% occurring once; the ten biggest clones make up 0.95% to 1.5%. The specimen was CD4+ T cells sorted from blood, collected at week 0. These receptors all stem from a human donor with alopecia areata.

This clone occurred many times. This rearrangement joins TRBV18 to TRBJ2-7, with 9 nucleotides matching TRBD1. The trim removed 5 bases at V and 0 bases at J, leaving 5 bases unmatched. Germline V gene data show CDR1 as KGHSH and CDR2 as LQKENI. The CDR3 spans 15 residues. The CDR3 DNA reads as TGTGCCAGCTCATCCCGGACAGGGGCCTCCTACGAGCAGTACTTC. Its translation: CASSSRTGASYEQYF.

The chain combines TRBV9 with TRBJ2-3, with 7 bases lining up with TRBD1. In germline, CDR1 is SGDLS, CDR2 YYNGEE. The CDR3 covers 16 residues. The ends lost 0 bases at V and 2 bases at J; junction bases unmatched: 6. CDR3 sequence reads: CASSVGSQGITDTQYF. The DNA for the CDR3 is TGTGCCAGCAGCGTAGGATCACAGGGGATCACAGATACGCAGTATTTT.

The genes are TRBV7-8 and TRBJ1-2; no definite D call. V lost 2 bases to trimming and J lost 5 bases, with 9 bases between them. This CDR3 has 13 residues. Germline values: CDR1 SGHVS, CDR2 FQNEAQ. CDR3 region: CASSLRVPYGYTF. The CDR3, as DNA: TGTGCCAGCAGCTTACGTGTACCGTATGGCTACACCTTC. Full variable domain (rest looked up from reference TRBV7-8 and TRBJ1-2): GAGVSQSPRYKVAKRGQDVALRCDPISGHVSLFWYQQALGQGPEFLTYFQNEAQLDKSGLPSDRFFAERPEGSVSTLKIQRTQQEDSAVYLCASSLRVPYGYTFGSGTRLTVV.

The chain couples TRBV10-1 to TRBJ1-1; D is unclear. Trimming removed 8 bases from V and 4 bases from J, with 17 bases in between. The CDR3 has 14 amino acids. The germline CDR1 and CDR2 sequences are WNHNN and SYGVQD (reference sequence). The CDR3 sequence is CASGSSAQGTEAFF. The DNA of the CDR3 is TGCGCCAGCGGATCCAGCGCCCAAGGCACTGAAGCTTTCTTT.

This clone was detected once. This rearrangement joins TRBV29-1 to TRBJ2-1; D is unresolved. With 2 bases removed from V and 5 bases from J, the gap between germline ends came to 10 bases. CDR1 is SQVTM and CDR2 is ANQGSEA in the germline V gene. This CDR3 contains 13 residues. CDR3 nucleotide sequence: TGCAGCGTTGAAAGGACGGCCCACAATGAGCAGTTCTTC. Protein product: CSVERTAHNEQFF.

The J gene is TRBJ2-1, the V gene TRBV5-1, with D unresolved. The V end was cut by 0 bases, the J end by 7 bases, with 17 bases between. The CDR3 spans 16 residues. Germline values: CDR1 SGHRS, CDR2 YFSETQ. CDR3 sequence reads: CASSLEVARTPNEQFF. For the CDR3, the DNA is TGCGCCAGCAGCTTGGAAGTAGCACGAACCCCTAATGAGCAGTTCTTC.

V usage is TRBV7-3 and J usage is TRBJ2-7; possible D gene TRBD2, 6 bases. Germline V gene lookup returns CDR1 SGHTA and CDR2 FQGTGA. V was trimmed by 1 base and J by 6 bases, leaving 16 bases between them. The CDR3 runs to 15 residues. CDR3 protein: CASSLNGRGKSEQYF. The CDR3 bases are TGTGCCAGCAGCTTAAACGGGCGGGGAAAATCCGAGCAGTACTTC.

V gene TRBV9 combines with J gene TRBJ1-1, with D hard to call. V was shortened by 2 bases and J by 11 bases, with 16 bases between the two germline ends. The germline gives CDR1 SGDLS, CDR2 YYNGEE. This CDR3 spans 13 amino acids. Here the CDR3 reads CASSVSPGVGAFF. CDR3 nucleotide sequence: TGTGCCAGCAGCGTCTCCCCCGGGGTTGGGGCTTTCTTT.

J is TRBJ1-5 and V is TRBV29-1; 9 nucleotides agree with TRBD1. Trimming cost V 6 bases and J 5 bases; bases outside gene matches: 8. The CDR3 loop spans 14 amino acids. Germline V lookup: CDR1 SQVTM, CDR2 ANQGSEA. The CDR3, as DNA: TGCAGCGTCAATACAGGGGGCGCAGATCAGCCCCAGCATTTT. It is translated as CSVNTGGADQPQHF.

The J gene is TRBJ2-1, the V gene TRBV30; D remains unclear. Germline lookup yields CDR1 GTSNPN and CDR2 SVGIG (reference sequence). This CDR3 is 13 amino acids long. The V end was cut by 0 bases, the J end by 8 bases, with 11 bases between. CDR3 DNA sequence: TGTGCCTGGAGTGTACGTGAGAAGGATGAGCAGTTCTTC. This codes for CAWSVREKDEQFF.

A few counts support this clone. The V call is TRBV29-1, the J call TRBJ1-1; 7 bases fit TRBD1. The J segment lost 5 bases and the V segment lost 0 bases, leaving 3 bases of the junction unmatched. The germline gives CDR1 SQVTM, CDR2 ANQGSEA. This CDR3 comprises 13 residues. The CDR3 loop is CSVEDQGVTEAFF. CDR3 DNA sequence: TGCAGCGTTGAAGATCAGGGGGTGACTGAAGCTTTCTTT.

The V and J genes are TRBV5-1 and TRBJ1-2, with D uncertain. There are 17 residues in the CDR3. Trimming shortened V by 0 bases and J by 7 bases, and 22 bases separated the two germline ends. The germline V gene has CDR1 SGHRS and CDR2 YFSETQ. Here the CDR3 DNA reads TGCGCCAGCAGCTTGGGCGTGGGAGCCTTCACTCCTCGTGGCTACACCTTC. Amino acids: CASSLGVGAFTPRGYTF.

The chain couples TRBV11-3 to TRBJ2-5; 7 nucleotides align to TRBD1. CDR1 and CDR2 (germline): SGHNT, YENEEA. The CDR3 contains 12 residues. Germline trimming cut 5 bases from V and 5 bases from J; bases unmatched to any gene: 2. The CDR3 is CASSGRGETQYF. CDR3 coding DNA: TGTGCCAGCAGCGGCAGGGGGGAGACCCAGTACTTC.

CDR3 DNA sequence: TGCAGCGTCGGACAGGGGGAGTACTCTGAAGCTTTCTTT. This codes for CSVGQGEYSEAFF. This rearrangement joins TRBV29-1 to TRBJ1-1; 10 nucleotides line up with TRBD1. Germline CDR1 reads SQVTM; CDR2 reads ANQGSEA. J gave up 6 bases and V 6 bases, and 7 bases lay outside the gene matches. The CDR3 extends over 13 amino acids.

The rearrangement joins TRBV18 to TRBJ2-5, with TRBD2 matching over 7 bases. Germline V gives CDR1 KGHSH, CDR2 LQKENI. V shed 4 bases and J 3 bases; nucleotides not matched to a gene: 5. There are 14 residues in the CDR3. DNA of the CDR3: TGTGCCAGCTCACGGGACTACCAAAAAGAGACCCAGTACTTC. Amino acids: CASSRDYQKETQYF.

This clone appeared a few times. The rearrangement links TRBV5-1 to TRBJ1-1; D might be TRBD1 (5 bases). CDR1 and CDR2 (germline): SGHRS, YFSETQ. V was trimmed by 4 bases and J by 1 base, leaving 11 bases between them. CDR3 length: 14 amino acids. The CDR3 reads CASSLIQGNTEAFF. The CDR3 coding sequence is TGCGCCAGCAGCCTGATCCAGGGGAACACTGAAGCTTTCTTT.

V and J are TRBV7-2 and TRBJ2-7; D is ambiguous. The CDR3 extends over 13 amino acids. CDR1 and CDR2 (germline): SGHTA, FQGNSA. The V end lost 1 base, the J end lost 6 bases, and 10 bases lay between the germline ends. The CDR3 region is CASSLGRVVEQYF. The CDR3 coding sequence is TGTGCCAGCAGCTTAGGTAGGGTTGTCGAGCAGTACTTC.

This CDR3 reads CASSLADRLMNTEAFF. DNA of the CDR3: TGTGCCAGCAGCTTAGCCGACAGGCTCATGAACACTGAAGCTTTCTTT. The rearrangement joins TRBV7-8 to TRBJ1-1; D is possibly TRBD1 (6 bases). The CDR3 spans 16 residues. Germline lookup yields CDR1 SGHVS and CDR2 FQNEAQ. The ends were cut back, 0 bases at V and 0 bases at J, with 11 bases in the middle.